Following are 22 T cell receptor beta chains from one sample sequenced in a study of blood T cell repertoires in COVID-19. TCRdb keeps only in-frame clones here, not all; method: immunoSEQ multiplex PCR. The sample records 400,000 to 450,000 clones, about 90% being singletons. The sample comprised PBMCs or T cells enriched from blood (not recorded which). These receptor sequences come from a man younger than 30 who had recovered from COVID-19.

CDR3 region: CSTTGVSNTEAFF. The CDR3 bases are TGCAGCACCACCGGGGTCAGCAACACTGAAGCTTTCTTT. This rearrangement joins TRBV29-1 to TRBJ1-1; D unresolved. The CDR3 extends over 13 amino acids. V lost 8 bases, J lost 2 bases, and 15 bases lay in between. Germline CDR1 reads SQVTM; CDR2 reads ANQGSEA.

The chain links TRBV19 to TRBJ1-4; the D is unclear. CDR1 and CDR2 (germline): LNHDA, SQIVND (reference sequence). The CDR3 sequence is 18 residues long. Trimming shortened V by 4 bases and J by 0 bases, and 18 bases separated the two germline ends. CDR3: CASSRKAAILTTNEKLFF. Written as DNA, the CDR3 is TGTGCCAGTAGTAGAAAAGCAGCGATCCTTACAACTAATGAAAAACTGTTTTTT.

The genes are TRBV19 and TRBJ2-1; tentative D call: TRBD2 (6 bases). Germline V gene data show CDR1 as LNHDA and CDR2 as SQIVND (reference sequence). Trimming stripped 1 base from V and 3 bases from J, with 7 bases between. This CDR3 is built from 14 residues. The CDR3 sequence: CASSIGGDYNEQFF. For the CDR3, the DNA is TGTGCCAGTAGTATAGGGGGGGACTACAATGAGCAGTTCTTC.

In this sample, this clone turned up once. This chain connects TRBV19 to TRBJ2-1, with 8 nucleotides matching TRBD2. J was trimmed by 0 bases and V by 6 bases; bases with no gene match: 4. Looked up from germline, CDR1 is LNHDA and CDR2 is SQIVND (reference sequence). The length of the CDR3 is 15 residues. CDR3 loop: CASRPSGSSYNEQFF. DNA for the CDR3: TGTGCCAGTAGGCCAAGCGGGAGCTCCTACAATGAGCAGTTCTTC. Looking up the rest from reference TRBV19 and TRBJ2-1 gives the full variable domain: DGGITQSPKYLFRKEGQNVTLSCEQNLNHDAMYWYRQDPGQGLRLIYYSQIVNDFQKGDIAEGYSVSREKKESFPLTVTSAQKNPTAFYLCASRPSGSSYNEQFFGPGTRLTVL.

The genes are TRBV15 and TRBJ2-7; unclear D gene. The CDR3 contains 14 residues. Per the germline V gene, CDR1 is LNHNV and CDR2 is YYDKDF (reference sequence). Trimming cost V 4 bases and J 1 base, with 11 bases left between them. CDR3 region: CATSNWAKSYEQYF. The CDR3, as DNA: TGTGCCACCAGCAACTGGGCCAAGTCCTACGAGCAGTACTTC.

The V call is TRBV27, the J call TRBJ1-5, with 9 bases aligning to TRBD1. The CDR3 sequence is 18 residues long. Germline values: CDR1 MNHEY, CDR2 SMNVEV (reference sequence). V gave up 2 bases and J gave up 3 bases; unmatched junction bases: 11. The CDR3 loop is CASSLRGQGPGNNQPQHF. CDR3 nucleotides: TGTGCCAGCAGTTTACGGGGACAGGGCCCGGGGAACAATCAGCCCCAGCATTTT.

This chain connects TRBV7-9 to TRBJ2-1, with TRBD2 as a possible D gene (6 bases). This CDR3 spans 17 amino acids. CDR1 is SEHNR and CDR2 is FQNEAQ in the germline V gene (reference sequence). V was trimmed by 0 bases and J by 1 base, leaving 13 bases between them. CDR3 in amino acids: CASSLAGGLMSYNEQFF. CDR3 DNA: TGTGCCAGCAGCTTAGCGGGAGGTTTGATGTCCTACAATGAGCAGTTCTTC.

This chain joins TRBV5-1 and TRBJ2-7; unclear D gene. The CDR3 runs 13 residues. Trimming cost V 5 bases and J 6 bases, with 15 bases left between them. The germline V gene encodes CDR1 SGHRS and CDR2 YFSETQ. CDR3 DNA sequence: TGCGCCAGCAGTCTACAGACGTCCGGCGAGCAGTACTTC. Protein: CASSLQTSGEQYF.

This clone was seen a few times. An end of the junction does not agree with germline; a read error may underlie this. The chain joins TRBV5-1 to TRBJ1-5; D unclear. This CDR3 comprises 15 residues. Per germline, CDR1 SGHRS and CDR2 YFSETQ. The CDR3, as DNA: TGCGCCAGCAGTTTGGGTTCCTCGGGCAATCAGCCCCAGCATTTT. Protein sequence: CASSLGSSGNQPQHF.

The rearrangement uses TRBV30 and TRBJ2-5; 8 bases fit TRBD2. Germline trimming cut 1 base from V and 7 bases from J; bases unmatched to any gene: 14. The CDR3 is made up of 16 amino acids. CDR1 and CDR2 (germline): GTSNPN, SVGIG (reference sequence). As DNA, the CDR3 is TGTGCCTGGAGTGGGGGCATCGTGCGGGAGGCGGGGACCCAGTACTTC. Encoded protein: CAWSGGIVREAGTQYF.

This sequence joins TRBV10-3 and TRBJ1-1; maybe TRBD1 (5 bases). V was trimmed by 7 bases and J by 4 bases, leaving 13 bases between them. Looked up from germline, CDR1 is ENHRY and CDR2 is SYGVKD. This CDR3 is 13 amino acids long. CDR3 sequence: CAITIDQGTEAFF. In nucleotides, the CDR3 is TGTGCCATCACCATAGATCAGGGCACTGAAGCTTTCTTT.

J is TRBJ2-7 and V is TRBV28; 7 bases are shared with TRBD2. CDR3 length equals 14 residues. V lost 7 bases, J lost 3 bases, and 9 bases stayed unmatched. Germline V CDR1 and CDR2: MDHEN, SYDVKM. The CDR3 coding sequence is TGTGCCAGCAATAGCGGGTCAAGGGGCTACGAGCAGTACTTC. Protein product: CASNSGSRGYEQYF.

This chain joins TRBV5-1 and TRBJ2-1, with 15 bases that match TRBD2. J lost 3 bases, V lost 5 bases, and 6 bases had no gene match. Germline CDR1 reads SGHRS; CDR2 reads YFSETQ. There are 17 residues in the CDR3. CDR3 sequence reads: CASRSGTSGGFYNEQFF. Written as DNA, the CDR3 is TGCGCCAGCAGGTCCGGGACTAGCGGGGGGTTCTACAATGAGCAGTTCTTC.

The chain combines TRBV28 with TRBJ2-7; 7 bases are shared with TRBD2. V trimming: 5 bases; J trimming: 0 bases; junction bases outside the gene matches: 7. Germline values: CDR1 MDHEN, CDR2 SYDVKM. The CDR3 runs 15 residues. The CDR3 loop is CASSTRLAFSYEQYF. CDR3 in DNA: TGTGCCAGCAGTACCCGACTAGCCTTCTCCTACGAGCAGTACTTC.

In this sample, this clone turned up once. V is TRBV27 and J is TRBJ1-6; D remains ambiguous. Germline V gene lookup returns CDR1 MNHEY and CDR2 SMNVEV (reference sequence). Trimming stripped 2 bases from V and 8 bases from J, with 19 bases between. The CDR3 spans 17 residues. CDR3 sequence: CASSLKVERALDSPLHF. CDR3 sequence (DNA): TGTGCCAGCAGTTTAAAGGTTGAGAGGGCCTTGGATTCACCCCTCCACTTT.

This chain links TRBV7-3 with TRBJ1-1; the match to TRBD1 covers 7 bases. Losses at the gene ends were 3 bases for V and 7 bases for J; bases not matched to a gene: 5. The V gene's germline CDR1 is SGHTA and CDR2 FQGTGA. The CDR3 sequence is 13 residues long. CDR3 sequence reads: CASSFGYRGEAFF. The CDR3 DNA sequence: TGTGCCAGCAGCTTTGGGTACAGGGGTGAAGCTTTCTTT.

This chain uses TRBV19 with TRBJ2-7; tentatively, D is TRBD1 (6 bases). The CDR3 consists of 15 residues. The germline CDR1 and CDR2 sequences are LNHDA and SQIVND (reference sequence). Trimming stripped 4 bases from V and 0 bases from J, with 13 bases between. CDR3 bases: TGTGCCAGTAGTAGGGACATTAAATCCTCCTACGAGCAGTACTTC. Its translation: CASSRDIKSSYEQYF. Looking up the rest from reference TRBV19 and TRBJ2-7 gives the full variable domain: DGGITQSPKYLFRKEGQNVTLSCEQNLNHDAMYWYRQDPGQGLRLIYYSQIVNDFQKGDIAEGYSVSREKKESFPLTVTSAQKNPTAFYLCASSRDIKSSYEQYFGPGTRLTVT.

Only one count was recorded for this clone. The sample carries other DNA sequences with the same CDR3. The rearrangement uses TRBV12-3 or TRBV12-4 and TRBJ1-3; D is ambiguous. Trimming left V 6 bases short and J 0 bases short, with 3 bases between. This CDR3 spans 12 amino acids. The CDR3: CASSLSGNTIYF. The CDR3, as DNA: TGTGCCAGCAGCCTCTCTGGAAACACCATATATTTT.

The V call is TRBV19, the J call TRBJ2-2, with TRBD2 as a possible D gene (6 bases). The CDR3 is 16 residues long. V gave up 5 bases and J gave up 1 base, with 14 bases separating them. Per germline, CDR1 LNHDA and CDR2 SQIVND (reference sequence). CDR3 sequence (DNA): TGTGCCAGTAGTCCCCCGGGGGATTGGAACACCGGGGAGCTGTTTTTT. As protein: CASSPPGDWNTGELFF. Full variable domain (missing parts from reference TRBV19 and TRBJ2-2): DGGITQSPKYLFRKEGQNVTLSCEQNLNHDAMYWYRQDPGQGLRLIYYSQIVNDFQKGDIAEGYSVSREKKESFPLTVTSAQKNPTAFYLCASSPPGDWNTGELFFGEGSRLTVL.

The rearrangement uses TRBV12-5 and TRBJ1-2, with 7 positions matching TRBD1. J lost 1 base, V lost 1 base, and 0 bases had no gene match. This CDR3 is 14 amino acids long. From germline, CDR1 is LGHNT and CDR2 FRNRAP. For the CDR3, the DNA is TGTGCTAGTGGTTTGGGGACAGGTAACTATGGCTACACCTTC. Translating gives CASGLGTGNYGYTF.

The chain carries TRBV9 and TRBJ2-2; TRBD1 is a possible D gene (6 bases). Germline CDR1 reads SGDLS; CDR2 reads YYNGEE. The V end lost 6 bases, the J end lost 5 bases, and 14 bases lay between the germline ends. The CDR3 length is 14 residues. CDR3 residues: CASNRVGGTGELFF. The CDR3 nucleotides read TGTGCCAGCAATAGGGTAGGGGGAACCGGGGAGCTGTTTTTT. The variable domain in full, completed from reference TRBV9 and TRBJ2-2, reads DSGVTQTPKHLITATGQRVTLRCSPRSGDLSVYWYQQSLDQGLQFLIQYYNGEERAKGNILERFSAQQFPDLHSELNLSSLELGDSALYFCASNRVGGTGELFFGEGSRLTVL.

The genes are TRBV7-9 and TRBJ1-2; D gene unclear. Trimming stripped 2 bases from V and 8 bases from J, with 9 bases between. The CDR3 is 12 residues long. Germline values: CDR1 SEHNR, CDR2 FQNEAQ (reference sequence). This CDR3 reads CASSLSEDGYTF. CDR3 nucleotide sequence: TGTGCCAGCAGCTTATCGGAGGACGGCTACACCTTC.